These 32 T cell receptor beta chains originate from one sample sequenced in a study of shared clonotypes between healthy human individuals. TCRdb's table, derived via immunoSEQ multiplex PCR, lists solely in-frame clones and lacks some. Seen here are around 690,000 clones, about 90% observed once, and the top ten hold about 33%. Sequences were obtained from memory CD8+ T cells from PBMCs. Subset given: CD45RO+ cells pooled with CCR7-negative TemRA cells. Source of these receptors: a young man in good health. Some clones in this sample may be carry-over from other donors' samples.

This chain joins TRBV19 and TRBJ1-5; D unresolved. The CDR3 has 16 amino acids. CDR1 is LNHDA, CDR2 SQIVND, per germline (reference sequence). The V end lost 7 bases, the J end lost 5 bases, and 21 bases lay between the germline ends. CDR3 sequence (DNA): TGTGCCAGTATTAGACGGGTAGGAGGGAGCGATCAGCCCCAGCATTTT. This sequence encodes CASIRRVGGSDQPQHF.

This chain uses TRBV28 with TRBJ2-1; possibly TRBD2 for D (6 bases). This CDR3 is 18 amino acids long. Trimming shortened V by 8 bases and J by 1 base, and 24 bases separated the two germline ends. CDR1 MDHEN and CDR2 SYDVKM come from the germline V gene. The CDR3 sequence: CASGGAGSPPGSYNEQFF. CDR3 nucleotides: TGTGCCAGCGGCGGGGCGGGTTCACCTCCCGGGTCCTACAATGAGCAGTTCTTC.

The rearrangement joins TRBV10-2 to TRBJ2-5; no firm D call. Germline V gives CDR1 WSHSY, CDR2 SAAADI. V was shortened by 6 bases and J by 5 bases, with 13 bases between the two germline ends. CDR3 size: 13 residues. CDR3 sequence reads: CASSPRPLETQYF. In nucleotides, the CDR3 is TGCGCCAGCAGCCCCCGCCCTTTGGAGACCCAGTACTTC.

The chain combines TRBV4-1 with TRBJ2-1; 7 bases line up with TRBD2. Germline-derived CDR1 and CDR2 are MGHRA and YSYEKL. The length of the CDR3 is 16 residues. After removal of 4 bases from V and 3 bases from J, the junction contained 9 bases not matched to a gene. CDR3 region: CASSPVGLADYNEQFF. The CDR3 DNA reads TGCGCCAGCAGCCCGGTGGGCCTAGCGGACTACAATGAGCAGTTCTTC.

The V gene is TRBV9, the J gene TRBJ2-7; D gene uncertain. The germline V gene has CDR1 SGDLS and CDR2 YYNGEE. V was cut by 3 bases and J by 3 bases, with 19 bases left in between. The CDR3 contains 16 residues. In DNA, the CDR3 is TGTGCCAGCAGCGCCTCCTCCGGGTCCTTGGGCTACGAGCAGTACTTC. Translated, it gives CASSASSGSLGYEQYF.

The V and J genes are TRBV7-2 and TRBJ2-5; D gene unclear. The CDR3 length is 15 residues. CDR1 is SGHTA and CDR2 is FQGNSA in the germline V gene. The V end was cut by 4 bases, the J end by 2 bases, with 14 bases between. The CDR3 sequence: CASSSHLRQQETQYF. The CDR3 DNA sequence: TGTGCCAGCAGCTCCCACCTCCGGCAGCAAGAGACCCAGTACTTC.

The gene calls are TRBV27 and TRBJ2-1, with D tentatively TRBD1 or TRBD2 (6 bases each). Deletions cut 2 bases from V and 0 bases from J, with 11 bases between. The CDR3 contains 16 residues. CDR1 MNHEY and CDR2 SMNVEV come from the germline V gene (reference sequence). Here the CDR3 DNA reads TGTGCCAGCAGTTTAGGACCGGGGGCCTCCTACAATGAGCAGTTCTTC. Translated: CASSLGPGASYNEQFF.

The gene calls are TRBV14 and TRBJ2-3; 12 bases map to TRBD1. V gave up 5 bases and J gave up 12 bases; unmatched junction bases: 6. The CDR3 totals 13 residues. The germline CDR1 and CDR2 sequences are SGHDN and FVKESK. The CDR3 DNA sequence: TGTGCCAGCAGCTTGGGACAGGGGGCGACTCAGTATTTT. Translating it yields CASSLGQGATQYF.

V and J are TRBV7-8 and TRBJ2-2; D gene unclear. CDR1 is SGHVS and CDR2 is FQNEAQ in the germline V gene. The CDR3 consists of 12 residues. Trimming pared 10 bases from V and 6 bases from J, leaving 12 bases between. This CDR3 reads CATVLGPGELFF. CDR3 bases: TGTGCCACCGTCTTAGGCCCCGGGGAGCTGTTTTTT.

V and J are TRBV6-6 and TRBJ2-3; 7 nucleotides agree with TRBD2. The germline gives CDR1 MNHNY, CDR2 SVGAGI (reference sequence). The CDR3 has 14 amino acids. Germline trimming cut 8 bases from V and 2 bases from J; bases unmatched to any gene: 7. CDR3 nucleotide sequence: TGTGCCAGCGCTGTCCTAGCGGTCACAGATACGCAGTATTTT. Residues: CASAVLAVTDTQYF.

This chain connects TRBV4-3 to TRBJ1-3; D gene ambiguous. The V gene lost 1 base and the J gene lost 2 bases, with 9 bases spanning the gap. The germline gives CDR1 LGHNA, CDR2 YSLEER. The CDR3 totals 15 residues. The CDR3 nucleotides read TGCGCCAGCAGCCAAGGGTCGACGCCTGGAAACACCATATATTTT. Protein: CASSQGSTPGNTIYF.

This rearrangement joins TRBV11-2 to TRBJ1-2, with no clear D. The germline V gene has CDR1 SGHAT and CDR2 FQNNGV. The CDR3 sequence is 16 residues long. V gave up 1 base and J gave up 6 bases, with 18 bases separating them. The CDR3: CASSLALRGGSNGYTF. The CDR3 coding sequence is TGTGCCAGCAGCTTAGCTCTGCGGGGAGGATCGAATGGCTACACCTTC.

DNA of the CDR3: TGTGCCAGCAGCTTTCCCCTCTCCTACGAGCAGTACTTC. It specifies CASSFPLSYEQYF. The rearrangement links TRBV7-9 to TRBJ2-7; D gene unclear. Per germline, CDR1 SEHNR and CDR2 FQNEAQ (reference sequence). With 3 bases removed from V and 0 bases from J, the gap between germline ends came to 6 bases. The CDR3 is made up of 13 amino acids.

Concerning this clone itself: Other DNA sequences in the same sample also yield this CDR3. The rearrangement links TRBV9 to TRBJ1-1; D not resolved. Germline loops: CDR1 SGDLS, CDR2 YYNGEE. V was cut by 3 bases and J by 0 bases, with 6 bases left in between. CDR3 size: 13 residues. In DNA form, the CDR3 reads TGTGCCAGCAGCGCTAGCCTGAACACTGAAGCTTTCTTT. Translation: CASSASLNTEAFF.

The CDR3 DNA reads TGTGCCAGTAGTATAGCACTAGCTAACTATGGCTACACCTTC. Protein sequence: CASSIALANYGYTF. The chain couples TRBV19 to TRBJ1-2; unclear D gene. This CDR3 spans 14 amino acids. The V end was cut by 1 base, the J end by 0 bases, with 6 bases between. Germline CDR1 is LNHDA and CDR2 is SQIVND (reference sequence).

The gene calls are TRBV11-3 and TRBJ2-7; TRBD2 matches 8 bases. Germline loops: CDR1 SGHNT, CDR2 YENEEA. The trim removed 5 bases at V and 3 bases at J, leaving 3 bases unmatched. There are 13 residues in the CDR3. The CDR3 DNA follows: TGTGCCAGCAGCCCCAGCGGGAGCTACGAGCAGTACTTC. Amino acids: CASSPSGSYEQYF.

As DNA, the CDR3 is TGTGCCAGCAGTTCCCTACTAGCGGGAGGGCCGGAGACCCAGTACTTC. Translation: CASSSLLAGGPETQYF. The rearrangement uses TRBV27 and TRBJ2-5; 13 bases align to TRBD2. With 4 bases clipped from V and 5 bases from J, the junction kept 7 bases outside the gene matches. Germline V CDR1 and CDR2: MNHEY, SMNVEV (reference sequence). The CDR3 has 16 residues.

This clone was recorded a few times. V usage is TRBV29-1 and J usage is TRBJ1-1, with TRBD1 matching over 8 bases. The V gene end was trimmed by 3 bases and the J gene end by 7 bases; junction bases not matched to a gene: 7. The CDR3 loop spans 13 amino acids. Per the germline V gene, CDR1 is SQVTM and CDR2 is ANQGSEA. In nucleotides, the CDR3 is TGCAGCGTTGATGGCAGGGGGCTTGGTGAAGCTTTCTTT. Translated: CSVDGRGLGEAFF. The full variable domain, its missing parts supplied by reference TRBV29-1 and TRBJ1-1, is SAVISQKPSRDICQRGTSLTIQCQVDSQVTMMFWYRQQPGQSLTLIATANQGSEATYESGFVIDKFPISRPNLTFSTLTVSNMSPEDSSIYLCSVDGRGLGEAFFGQGTRLTVV.

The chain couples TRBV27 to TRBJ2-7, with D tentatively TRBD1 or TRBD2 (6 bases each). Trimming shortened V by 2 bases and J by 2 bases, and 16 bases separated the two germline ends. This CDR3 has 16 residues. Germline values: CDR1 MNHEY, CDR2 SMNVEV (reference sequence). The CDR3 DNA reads TGTGCCAGCAGTTTACGCTTTGGAGGGGGAACCTACGAGCAGTACTTC. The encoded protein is CASSLRFGGGTYEQYF.

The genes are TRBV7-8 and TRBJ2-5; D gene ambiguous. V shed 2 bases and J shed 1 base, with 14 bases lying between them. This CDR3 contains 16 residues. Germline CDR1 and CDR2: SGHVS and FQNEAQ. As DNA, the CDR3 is TGTGCCAGCAGCTTATTTTCCGGCTACCCCCAAGAGACCCAGTACTTC. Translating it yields CASSLFSGYPQETQYF.

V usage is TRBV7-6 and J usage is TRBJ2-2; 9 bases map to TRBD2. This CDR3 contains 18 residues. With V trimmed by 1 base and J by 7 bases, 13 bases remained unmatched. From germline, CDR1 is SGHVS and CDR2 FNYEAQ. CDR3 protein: CASSLVFWREGPGGELFF. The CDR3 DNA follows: TGTGCCAGCAGCTTAGTCTTCTGGCGGGAGGGCCCGGGCGGGGAGCTGTTTTTT.

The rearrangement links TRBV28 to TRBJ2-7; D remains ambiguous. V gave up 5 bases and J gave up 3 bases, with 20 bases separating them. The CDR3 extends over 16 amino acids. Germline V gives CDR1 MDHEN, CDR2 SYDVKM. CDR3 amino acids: CASSGWASLGLYEQYF. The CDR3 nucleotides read TGTGCCAGCAGTGGTTGGGCCTCCCTGGGCCTCTACGAGCAGTACTTC.

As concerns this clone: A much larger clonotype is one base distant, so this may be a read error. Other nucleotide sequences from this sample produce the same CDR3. CDR3 protein: CASSFGETQYF. The DNA of the CDR3 is TGTGCCAGCAGTTTCGGGGAGACCCAGTACTTC. The rearrangement joins TRBV28 to TRBJ2-5; no clear D. V lost 3 bases, J lost 5 bases, and 4 bases lay in between. The CDR3 sequence is 11 residues long. The germline gives CDR1 MDHEN, CDR2 SYDVKM.

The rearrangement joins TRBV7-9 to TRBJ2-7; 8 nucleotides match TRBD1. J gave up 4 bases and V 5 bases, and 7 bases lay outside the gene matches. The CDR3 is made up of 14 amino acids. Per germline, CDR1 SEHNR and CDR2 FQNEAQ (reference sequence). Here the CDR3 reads CASSPADRDYEQYF. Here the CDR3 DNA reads TGTGCCAGCAGCCCAGCGGACAGGGATTACGAGCAGTACTTC.

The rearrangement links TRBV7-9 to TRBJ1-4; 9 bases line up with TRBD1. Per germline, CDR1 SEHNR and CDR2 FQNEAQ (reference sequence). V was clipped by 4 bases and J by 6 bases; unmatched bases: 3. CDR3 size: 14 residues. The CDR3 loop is CASSWRTGDEKLFF. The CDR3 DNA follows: TGTGCCAGCAGCTGGCGGACAGGGGATGAAAAACTGTTTTTT.

CDR3 sequence reads: CASSHPSWGCCYEQYF. The CDR3 DNA reads as TGTGCCAGCAGCCACCCCAGTTGGGGCTGTTGTTACGAGCAGTACTTC. The V gene is TRBV11-2, the J gene TRBJ2-7, with D possibly TRBD1 on 5 matching bases. There are 16 residues in the CDR3. Germline V gene sequence: CDR1 SGHAT, CDR2 FQNNGV. V gave up 5 bases and J gave up 4 bases, with 21 bases separating them.

The CDR3 DNA reads as TGTGCCAGCAGGGAACAGGCCTACGAGCAGTACTTC. This encodes CASREQAYEQYF. The rearrangement joins TRBV13 to TRBJ2-7; D may be TRBD1 (5 bases). The CDR3 has 12 residues. V dropped 6 bases and J dropped 2 bases, with 8 bases sitting between them. CDR1 is PRHDT and CDR2 is FYEKMQ in the germline V gene (reference sequence).

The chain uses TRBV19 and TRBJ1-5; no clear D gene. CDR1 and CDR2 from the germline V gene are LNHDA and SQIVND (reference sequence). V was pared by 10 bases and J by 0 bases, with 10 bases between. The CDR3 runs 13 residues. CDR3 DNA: TGTGCCACCCGGGGTTTTAGCAATCAGCCCCAGCATTTT. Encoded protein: CATRGFSNQPQHF.

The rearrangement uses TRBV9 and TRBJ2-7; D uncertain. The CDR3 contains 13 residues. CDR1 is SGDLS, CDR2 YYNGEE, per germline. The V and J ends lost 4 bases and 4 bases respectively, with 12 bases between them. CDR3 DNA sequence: TGTGCCAGCAGCATTGGAGTTTTGTACGAGCAGTACTTC. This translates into CASSIGVLYEQYF. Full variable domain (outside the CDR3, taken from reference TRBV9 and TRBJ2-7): DSGVTQTPKHLITATGQRVTLRCSPRSGDLSVYWYQQSLDQGLQFLIQYYNGEERAKGNILERFSAQQFPDLHSELNLSSLELGDSALYFCASSIGVLYEQYFGPGTRLTVT.

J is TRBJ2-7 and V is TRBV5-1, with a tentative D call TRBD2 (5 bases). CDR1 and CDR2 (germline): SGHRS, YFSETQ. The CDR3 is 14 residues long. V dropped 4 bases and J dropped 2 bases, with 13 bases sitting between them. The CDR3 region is CASSPGKGAYEQYF. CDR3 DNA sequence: TGCGCCAGCAGCCCCGGGAAGGGTGCCTACGAGCAGTACTTC.

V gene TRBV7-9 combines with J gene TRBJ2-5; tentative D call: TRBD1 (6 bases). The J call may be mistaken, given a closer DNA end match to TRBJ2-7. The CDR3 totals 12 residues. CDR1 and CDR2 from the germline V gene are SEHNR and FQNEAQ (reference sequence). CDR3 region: CASSSGQYEQYF. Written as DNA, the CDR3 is TGTGCCAGCAGCTCCGGACAGTACGAGCAGTACTTC.

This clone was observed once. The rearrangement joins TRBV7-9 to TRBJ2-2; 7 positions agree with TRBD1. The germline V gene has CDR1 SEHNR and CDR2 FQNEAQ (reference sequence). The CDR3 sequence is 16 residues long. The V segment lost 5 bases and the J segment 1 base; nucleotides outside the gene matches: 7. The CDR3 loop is CASSPRGQLNTGELFF. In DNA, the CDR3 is TGTGCCAGCAGCCCCAGGGGACAGCTGAACACCGGGGAGCTGTTTTTT.